This T cell receptor beta chain was identified during a study of blood T cell repertoires in COVID-19. Study background: Sources were T cells, B-cell-depleted T cells, or PBMCs; the material itself was cDNA or gDNA.

Clones were read by immunoSEQ multiplex PCR, and TCRdb kept only the in-frame ones, dropping some. The sample includes 68,000 or so clones, around 80% of them seen just once. The V end was cut by 4 bases, the J end by 2 bases, with 8 bases between. This CDR3 region has 13 residues. Germline CDR1 is SGHTA and CDR2 is FQGNSA. The sequence was obtained from a human donor in a cohort sampled during active COVID-19. The V and J genes are TRBV7-2 and TRBJ1-1; the D gene is possibly TRBD1 (5 bases). Input material: peripheral blood. Written as DNA, the CDR3 is TGTGCCAGCAGCTACGGGACTAACACTGAAGCTTTCTTT. The encoded protein is CASSYGTNTEAFF.